Shown below are 14 T cell receptor beta chains from a single sample sequenced in a study of shared T cell receptors in the human thymus. Assay: immunoSEQ multiplex PCR; the TCRdb copy retains only in-frame clones and omits some. The sample shows some 400,000 clones, 95% of them seen only once. Sequenced material: thymocytes. The receptors shown here come from a human donor.

The V and J genes are TRBV16 and TRBJ1-5, with 7 bases identical to TRBD1. The CDR3 has 15 amino acids. V shed 4 bases, J shed 3 bases, and the junction held 6 bases outside the gene matches. Germline V lookup: CDR1 KGHSY, CDR2 FQNENV. As DNA, the CDR3 is TGTGCCAGCAGCCCCCCGACAGGGAACAATCAGCCCCAGCATTTT. Amino acids: CASSPPTGNNQPQHF.

This rearrangement joins TRBV7-6 to TRBJ1-5; D gene unclear. V was pared by 1 base and J by 1 base, with 17 bases between. CDR1 and CDR2 (germline): SGHVS, FNYEAQ. The CDR3 consists of 18 residues. DNA for the CDR3: TGTGCCAGCAGCTTAGAAGCCCCAGGCAGACAAAGCAATCAGCCCCAGCATTTT. Amino acids: CASSLEAPGRQSNQPQHF. Together with reference TRBV7-6 and TRBJ1-5, the CDR3 gives the full variable domain: GAGVSQSPRYKVTKRGQDVALRCDPISGHVSLYWYRQALGQGPEFLTYFNYEAQQDKSGLPNDRFSAERPEGSISTLTIQRTEQRDSAMYRCASSLEAPGRQSNQPQHFGDGTRLSIL.

The CDR3 bases are TGTGCCTCGACGCGGGCAGCGGAGACCCAGTACTTC. Translated, it gives CASTRAAETQYF. This rearrangement joins TRBV28 to TRBJ2-5; weak D call: TRBD2 (5 bases). V lost 11 bases and J lost 5, with 15 bases in between. Per the germline V gene, CDR1 is MDHEN and CDR2 is SYDVKM. This CDR3 region has 12 residues.

The genes are TRBV27 and TRBJ2-1; TRBD2 might be the D (5 bases). CDR3 length: 15 amino acids. Germline loops: CDR1 MNHEY, CDR2 SMNVEV (reference sequence). The ends were cut back, 4 bases at V and 0 bases at J, with 10 bases in the middle. The DNA of the CDR3 is TGTGCCAGCAGTTCCTGGAGGAGCTCCTACAATGAGCAGTTCTTC. This codes for CASSSWRSSYNEQFF.

This chain uses TRBV4-1 with TRBJ2-7; D remains unclear. The CDR3 contains 17 residues. Germline CDR1 MGHRA, CDR2 YSYEKL. V was shortened by 1 base and J by 2 bases, with 18 bases between the two germline ends. Here the CDR3 DNA reads TGCGCCAGCAGCCAAGCCGACCCGGTGCACGGCCCCTACGAGCAGTACTTC. This sequence encodes CASSQADPVHGPYEQYF.

V gene TRBV9 combines with J gene TRBJ2-5; D is possibly TRBD2 (6 bases). V gave up 2 bases and J gave up 2 bases, with 22 bases separating them. The CDR3 consists of 18 residues. The germline gives CDR1 SGDLS, CDR2 YYNGEE. As DNA, the CDR3 is TGTGCCAGCAGCGTCGGTCATCGGGGGAAGAGGGTACAAGAGACCCAGTACTTC. Translating gives CASSVGHRGKRVQETQYF.

The J gene is TRBJ2-4, the V gene TRBV19; D is uncertain. The CDR3 extends over 15 amino acids. Deletions cut 5 bases from V and 0 bases from J, with 11 bases between. Germline CDR1 LNHDA, CDR2 SQIVND (reference sequence). Written as DNA, the CDR3 is TGTGCCAGTAGTGGCGGAATGCTAGCCAAAAACATTCAGTACTTC. This sequence encodes CASSGGMLAKNIQYF.

The rearrangement joins TRBV6-5 to TRBJ2-7; 8 nucleotides line up with TRBD1. Per the germline V gene, CDR1 is MNHEY and CDR2 is SVGAGI. The CDR3 has 14 residues. After removal of 5 bases from V and 2 bases from J, the junction contained 5 bases not matched to a gene. CDR3 in amino acids: CASSTRDRTYEQYF. In DNA, the CDR3 is TGTGCCAGCAGTACCCGGGACAGGACCTACGAGCAGTACTTC.

The V call is TRBV7-2, the J call TRBJ2-1; D tentatively fits TRBD1 or TRBD2 (5 bases each). Germline assignment: CDR1 SGHTA and CDR2 FQGNSA. With 5 bases removed from V and 2 bases from J, the gap between germline ends came to 13 bases. The CDR3 loop spans 15 amino acids. For the CDR3, the DNA is TGTGCCAGCAGCCTGACTGGGGGACCCTACAATGAGCAGTTCTTC. It translates to CASSLTGGPYNEQFF.

This CDR3 reads CASSPYGGGENTGELFF. CDR3 bases: TGTGCCAGCAGCCCCTATGGTGGAGGGGAAAACACCGGGGAGCTGTTTTTT. The chain uses TRBV5-4 and TRBJ2-2; TRBD2 is a possible D gene (6 bases). V was clipped by 4 bases and J by 2 bases, with 18 bases between them. The CDR3 sequence is 17 residues long. Germline CDR1 SGHNT, CDR2 YYREEE (reference sequence).

The rearrangement joins TRBV6-5 to TRBJ1-5; 10 bases are shared with TRBD1. The germline V gene encodes CDR1 MNHEY and CDR2 SVGAGI. The CDR3 is made up of 14 amino acids. Trimming took 5 bases from V and 5 from J; bases not matched to a gene: 3. In DNA, the CDR3 is TGTGCCAGCAGTCCCGGGACAGGGGATCAGCCCCAGCATTTT. Amino acid sequence: CASSPGTGDQPQHF.

This chain connects TRBV4-2 to TRBJ2-5; 8 positions agree with TRBD1. From germline, CDR1 is LGHNA and CDR2 YNFKEQ. This CDR3 comprises 14 residues. V shed 3 bases, J shed 3 bases, and the junction held 3 bases outside the gene matches. The CDR3 bases are TGTGCCAGCAGCCAGAACAGGGGGGAAGAGACCCAGTACTTC. This codes for CASSQNRGEETQYF.

The CDR3 loop is CASSLSGGDCGEQYF. The CDR3 DNA reads as TGTGCCAGCAGCTTGAGTGGAGGAGACTGTGGCGAGCAGTACTTC. V is TRBV5-6 and J is TRBJ2-5; D might be TRBD2 (5 bases). The J call may be incorrect, as the DNA end agrees better with TRBJ2-7. CDR3 size: 15 residues. Germline V gene sequence: CDR1 SGHDT, CDR2 YYEEEE.

J is TRBJ2-3 and V is TRBV4-2, with 11 nucleotides matching TRBD2. Germline lookup yields CDR1 LGHNA and CDR2 YNFKEQ. The trim removed 1 base at V and 4 bases at J, leaving 16 bases unmatched. The CDR3 consists of 20 residues. Here the CDR3 reads CASSQGEGLAGGLDSDTQYF. The CDR3 DNA sequence: TGTGCCAGCAGCCAAGGTGAGGGGCTAGCGGGAGGCTTGGACTCAGATACGCAGTATTTT.